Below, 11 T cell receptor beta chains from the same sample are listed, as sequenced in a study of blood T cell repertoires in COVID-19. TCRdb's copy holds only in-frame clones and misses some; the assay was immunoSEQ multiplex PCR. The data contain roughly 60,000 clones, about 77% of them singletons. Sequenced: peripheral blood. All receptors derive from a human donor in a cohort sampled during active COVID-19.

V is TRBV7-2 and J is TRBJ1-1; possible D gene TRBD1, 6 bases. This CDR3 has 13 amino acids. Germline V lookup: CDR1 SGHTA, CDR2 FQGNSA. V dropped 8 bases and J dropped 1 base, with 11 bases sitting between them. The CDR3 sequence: CASSRQANTEAFF. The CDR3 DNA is TGTGCCAGCTCTAGACAGGCGAACACTGAAGCTTTCTTT.

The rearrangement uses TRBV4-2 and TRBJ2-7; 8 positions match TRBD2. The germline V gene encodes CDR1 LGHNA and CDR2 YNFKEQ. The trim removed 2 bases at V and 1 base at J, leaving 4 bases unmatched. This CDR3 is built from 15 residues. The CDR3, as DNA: TGTGCCAGCAGCCAATCCGCGGGAGGTTCCTACGAGCAGTACTTC. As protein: CASSQSAGGSYEQYF.

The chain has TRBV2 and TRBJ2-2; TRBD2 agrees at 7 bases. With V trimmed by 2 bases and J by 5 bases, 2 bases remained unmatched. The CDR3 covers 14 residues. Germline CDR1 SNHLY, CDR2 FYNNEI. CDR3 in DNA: TGTGCCAGCAGTGAACAGGGAGGGACCGGGGAGCTGTTTTTT. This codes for CASSEQGGTGELFF.

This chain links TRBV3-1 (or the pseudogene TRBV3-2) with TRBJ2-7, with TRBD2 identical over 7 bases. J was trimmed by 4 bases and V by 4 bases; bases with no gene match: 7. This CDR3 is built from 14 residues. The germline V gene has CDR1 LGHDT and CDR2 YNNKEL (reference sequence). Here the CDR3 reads CASSRRSSGYEQYF. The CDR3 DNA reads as TGTGCCAGCAGCCGAAGGTCTAGCGGTTACGAGCAGTACTTC.

The CDR3 bases are TGTGCCAGCAGTTCTCCGATCCGGGTAGCGGGAGTCCCTTACGAGCAGTACTTC. As protein: CASSSPIRVAGVPYEQYF. This chain links TRBV28 with TRBJ2-7; 9 nucleotides align to TRBD2. With V trimmed by 4 bases and J by 4 bases, 17 bases remained unmatched. This CDR3 has 18 amino acids. The germline gives CDR1 MDHEN, CDR2 SYDVKM. Based on the CDR3 plus reference TRBV28 and TRBJ2-7, the full variable domain is DVKVTQSSRYLVKRTGEKVFLECVQDMDHENMFWYRQDPGLGLRLIYFSYDVKMKEKGDIPEGYSVSREKKERFSLILESASTNQTSMYLCASSSPIRVAGVPYEQYFGPGTRLTVT.

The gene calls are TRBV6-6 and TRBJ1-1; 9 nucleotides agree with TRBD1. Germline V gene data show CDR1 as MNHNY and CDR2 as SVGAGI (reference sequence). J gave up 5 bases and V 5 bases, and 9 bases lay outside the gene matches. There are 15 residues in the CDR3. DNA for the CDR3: TGTGCCAGCAGTGATTTACAGGGGGCGCCGACTGAAGCTTTCTTT. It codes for CASSDLQGAPTEAFF.

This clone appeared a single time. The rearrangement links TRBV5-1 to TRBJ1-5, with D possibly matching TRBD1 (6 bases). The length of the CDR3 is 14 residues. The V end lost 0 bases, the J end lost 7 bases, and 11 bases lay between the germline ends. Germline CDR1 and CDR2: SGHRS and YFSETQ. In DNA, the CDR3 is TGCGCCAGCAGCTTGGATGGGGGGGCGCAGCCCCAGCATTTT. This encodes CASSLDGGAQPQHF.

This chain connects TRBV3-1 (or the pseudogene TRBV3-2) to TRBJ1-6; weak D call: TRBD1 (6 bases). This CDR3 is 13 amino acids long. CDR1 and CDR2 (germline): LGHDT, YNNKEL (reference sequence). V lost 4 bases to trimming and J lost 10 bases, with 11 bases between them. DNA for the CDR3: TGTGCCAGCAGCCGCCACAGGGACTCACCCCTCCACTTT. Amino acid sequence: CASSRHRDSPLHF.

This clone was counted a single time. CDR3 loop: CASSLDLSYGYTF. In nucleotides, the CDR3 is TGCGCCAGCAGCTTGGATCTCTCCTATGGCTACACCTTC. V is TRBV5-1 and J is TRBJ1-2, with D hard to call. V was clipped by 0 bases and J by 4 bases, with 7 bases between them. Germline CDR1 and CDR2: SGHRS and YFSETQ. The CDR3 is 13 residues long. Drawing the rest from reference TRBV5-1 and TRBJ1-2, the complete variable domain is KAGVTQTPRYLIKTRGQQVTLSCSPISGHRSVSWYQQTPGQGLQFLFEYFSETQRNKGNFPGRFSGRQFSNSRSEMNVSTLELGDSALYLCASSLDLSYGYTFGSGTRLTVV.

The CDR3 reads CASSMVQGNSPLHF. Here the CDR3 DNA reads TGTGCCAGTAGTATGGTCCAGGGGAATTCACCCCTCCACTTT. V is TRBV19 and J is TRBJ1-6; D might be TRBD1 (6 bases). CDR1 LNHDA and CDR2 SQIVND come from the germline V gene (reference sequence). Trimming left V 3 bases short and J 7 bases short, with 10 bases between. This CDR3 region has 14 residues.

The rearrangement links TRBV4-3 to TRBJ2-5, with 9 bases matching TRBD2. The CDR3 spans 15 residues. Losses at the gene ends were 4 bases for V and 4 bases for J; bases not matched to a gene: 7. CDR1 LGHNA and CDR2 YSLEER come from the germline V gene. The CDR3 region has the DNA TGCGCCAGCAGCCCATTAGCGGGGGAGACAGAGACCCAGTACTTC. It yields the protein CASSPLAGETETQYF.